This T cell receptor (beta chain) comes out of a study of PD-L1 blockade in urothelial cancer. Study-level background: Previous chemotherapy exposure amounted to 0 to 3 regimens for patients.

Time point described: pretreatment peripheral blood. In each PCR, synthetic TCR analog templates were spiked in. Profiled with immunoSEQ multiplex PCR; TCRdb holds only in-frame clones, not every one. This table holds 43,000 or so clones, around 81% found once. Germline assignment: CDR1 MGHRA and CDR2 YSYEKL. This CDR3 is built from 16 residues. V shed 0 bases and J shed 2 bases, with 13 bases lying between them. The material sequenced was PBMCs, taken around atezolizumab (anti-PD-L1) treatment. The sequence came from a man in his fifties or sixties with urothelial cancer. The rearrangement links TRBV4-1 to TRBJ2-5; D not resolved. Written as DNA, the CDR3 is TGCGCCAGCAGCCAAGACAGGTCGACGGATCAAGAGACCCAGTACTTC. Translated: CASSQDRSTDQETQYF.